This entry features one TCR beta chain sequence. Its target is unknown. Time point given: longitudinal time-point 2. This sample is drawn from a study of neurological immune-mediated disorders. 5'RACE employing 10-nucleotide random UMIs yielded the cDNA. MiXCR was run by TCRdb on the 5' RACE reads, yielding one entry per CDR3 protein. This table holds some 48,000 distinct CDR3 sequences, under 15% found once. Study results and limitations: None of the CDR3 amino acid sequences found in expanded clones was shared across subjects. This suggests that the TCR-beta repertoires were private in all groups.

Sequences were obtained from PBMCs. This receptor was obtained from a male donor with HTLV-1-associated myelopathy (HAM/TSP).

The CDR3, as DNA: TGTGCCAGCAGCTTGAGCGGGGGGGCTTACGAGCAGTACTTC. The encoded protein is CASSLSGGAYEQYF. This chain uses TRBV11-3 with TRBJ2-7; 10 bases are a match to TRBD2. Germline V CDR1 and CDR2: SGHNT, YENEEA. With 3 bases clipped from V and 4 bases from J, the junction kept 3 bases outside the gene matches. This CDR3 comprises 14 residues.